A selection of T cell receptor beta chains follows, all from one sample in a study of T cell responses to AZD1222 COVID-19 vaccine. The repertoire was sequenced with immunoSEQ multiplex PCR; TCRdb's copy has only in-frame clones and lacks some. This sample yields roughly 120,000 clones, of which roughly 88% are seen a single time; 3.9% belongs to the top ten. Sequenced material: peripheral blood, taken on day 0 of MenACWY control vaccination. These receptors were collected from an adult in good health. Each CDR3 is given with its conserved first and last residue. D genes are given only for firm matches. Size is stated for part of the rows, as once, few or many counts, or as a class when the clone is expanded.

j_call d_call v_call clone_size cdr3_nt cdr3_aa
TRBJ1-5 TRBD1 TRBV18 . TGTGCCAGCTCACCGGGACAGGGAAGTCAGCCCCAGCATTTT CASSPGQGSQPQHF
TRBJ1-1 TRBD1 TRBV6-4 . TGTGCCAGCAGGGGACAGGGTACTGAAGCTTTCTTT CASRGQGTEAFF
TRBJ1-1 . TRBV21-1 . TGTGCCAGCAGCAAGAAGGGGACCTTAAAAGGTACTGAAGCTTTCTTT CASSKKGTLKGTEAFF
TRBJ1-5 TRBD1 TRBV7-9 . TGTGCCAGCAGCCCCGGGGCAGGGGGCTCTCAGCCCCAGCATTTT CASSPGAGGSQPQHF
TRBJ1-2 TRBD1 TRBV4-2 . TGTGCCAGCAGCCAAGGGGACAGGTCTAACTATGGCTACACCTTC CASSQGDRSNYGYTF
TRBJ1-5 . TRBV18 . TGTGCCAGCTCACCCAGGGATCAGCCCCAGCATTTT CASSPRDQPQHF
TRBJ2-7 . TRBV20-1 . TGCAGTGCTATCAGGTCCTACGAGCAGTACTTC CSAIRSYEQYF
TRBJ1-2 TRBD1 TRBV18 . TGTGCCAGCTCACCAGACAGGGATCGCTATGGCTACACCTTC CASSPDRDRYGYTF
TRBJ1-5 TRBD1 TRBV18 . TGTGCCAGCTCACCGGACAGGGATCAGCCCCAGCATTTT CASSPDRDQPQHF
TRBJ1-6 . TRBV9 few TGTGCCAGCAGCCCCCGAGGGGGGAGCTCCTATAATTCACCCCTCCACTTT CASSPRGGSSYNSPLHF
TRBJ1-4 TRBD1 TRBV6-5 once TGTGCCAGCAGTTCCGGACAGGGAACTGAAAAACTGTTTTTT CASSSGQGTEKLFF
TRBJ1-1 TRBD1 TRBV5-1 . TGCGCCAGCAGCTTTCGGCAGGGGGACCTGAACACTGAAGCTTTCTTT CASSFRQGDLNTEAFF
TRBJ1-1 . TRBV6-4 . TGTGCCAGCAGTGACGCCAGGGGCACTGAAGCTTTCTTT CASSDARGTEAFF
TRBJ2-5 . TRBV3-1/TRBV3-2 . TGTGCCAGCAGTCGGACCGGGGGAAGGGAGACCCAGTACTTC CASSRTGGRETQYF
TRBJ2-7 . TRBV19 . TGTGCCAGTAGTGGACGCGACTACGAGCAGTACTTC CASSGRDYEQYF
TRBJ2-7 TRBD1 TRBV25-1 . TGTGCCAGCAGTGCCGCCAACAGGGGTTCCTACGAGCAGTACTTC CASSAANRGSYEQYF
TRBJ2-3 . TRBV7-3 . TGTGCCAGCCGACAGACCTCTAGCACAGATACGCAGTATTTT CASRQTSSTDTQYF
TRBJ1-1 TRBD1 TRBV29-1 . TGCAGCGTTGACCTGGGGACAGGGGGTATATTGGGCACTGAAGCTTTCTTT CSVDLGTGGILGTEAFF
TRBJ1-2 . TRBV7-2 . TGTGCCAGCAGCTCCCCCGGGGGGTCGACAGCGAGCTATGGCTACACCTTC CASSSPGGSTASYGYTF
TRBJ2-7 . TRBV3-1/TRBV3-2 . TGTGCCAGCAGCCAACACTACGAGCAGTACTTC CASSQHYEQYF
TRBJ1-2 . TRBV5-6 . TGTGCCAGCACGGAGGGTACGTACTATGGCTACACCTTC CASTEGTYYGYTF
TRBJ2-3 TRBD2 TRBV4-2 few TGTGCCAGCAGCCAAGATTGGGCTAGCGGGGGGGCCTTAGGTACAGATACGCAGTATTTT CASSQDWASGGALGTDTQYF
TRBJ1-1 TRBD1 TRBV28 . TGTGCCAGCAGTTACCGGGACAGGGGGCGCGGGGCTTTCTTT CASSYRDRGRGAFF
TRBJ1-3 . TRBV30 . TGTGCCTGGAAAGCCAAGGGGAACACCATATATTTT CAWKAKGNTIYF
TRBJ1-1 TRBD1 TRBV4-3 . TGCGCCAGCAGGCTTAGGACAGGGGCGGGAACTGAAGCTTTCTTT CASRLRTGAGTEAFF
TRBJ2-3 TRBD2 TRBV6-5 . TGTGCCAGCAGTTACTCGACTAGCGGTGGCACAGATACGCAGTATTTT CASSYSTSGGTDTQYF
TRBJ1-2 . TRBV28 . TGTGCCAGTTGGGACACCTCGCTTCGTTATGGCTACACCTTC CASWDTSLRYGYTF
TRBJ2-7 TRBD2 TRBV7-2 . TGTGCCAGCAGCATTACTAGCGGGACACCTAACGAGCAGTACTTC CASSITSGTPNEQYF
TRBJ2-7 . TRBV5-4 medium-sized TGTGCCAGCAGCTGGGGGGATAGGACCTCCTACGAGCAGTACTTC CASSWGDRTSYEQYF
TRBJ2-3 . TRBV7-2 once TGTGCCAGCAGCTATACTAGTATAGAACGCCTACTCACAGATACGCAGTATTTT CASSYTSIERLLTDTQYF
TRBJ2-7 TRBD1 TRBV6-5 . TGTGCCAGCAGTTACTCGTACCCGGGACAGGGCTACGAGCAGTACTTC CASSYSYPGQGYEQYF
TRBJ2-7 . TRBV5-1 . TGCGCCAGCAGCCGTCGACAGGGAGGCGACGAGCAGTACTTC CASSRRQGGDEQYF
TRBJ1-3 . TRBV4-1 once TGCGCCAACCAGACAGTCTCCCCTGGAAACACCATATATTTT CANQTVSPGNTIYF
TRBJ2-7 TRBD2 TRBV5-4 . TGTGCCAGCAGCGTCCGGGGGGTAAGGGAGCAGTACTTC CASSVRGVREQYF
TRBJ2-7 . TRBV4-2 few TGTGCCAGCAGCCAATCCGGACACGAGAGCTCCTACGAGCAGTACTTC CASSQSGHESSYEQYF
TRBJ1-4 . TRBV7-9 many TGTGCCAGCAGCTTGGGGTTTAGTAATGAAAAACTGTTTTTT CASSLGFSNEKLFF
TRBJ1-4 . TRBV5-1 . TGCGCCAGCAGCTTGGCCGGTCAGTCGAATGAAAAACTGTTTTTT CASSLAGQSNEKLFF
TRBJ1-1 . TRBV12-5 . TGTGCTAGTGGAGGCAGTGGGGGAACTGAAGCTTTCTTT CASGGSGGTEAFF
TRBJ2-6 . TRBV5-8 . TGTGCCAGCAGCTTATTAGGGGCCGCCAATTATGGGGCCAACGTCCTGACTTTC CASSLLGAANYGANVLTF
TRBJ1-1 . TRBV7-3 . TGTGCCAGCAGCCCGTACAAGAACACTGAAGCTTTCTTT CASSPYKNTEAFF